These T cell receptor beta chains were read from a single sample in a study of tumor-infiltrating lymphocytes in primary liver carcinoma. TCRdb reanalysed the multiplex PCR reads using MiXCR and keeps one entry per CDR3 protein. The sample consists of tens of thousands of distinct CDR3 sequences, around 80% of them appearing once. Sequencing was performed on liver tumor tissue from sampling region 5. The receptors derive from a middle-aged man with primary liver carcinoma and hepatitis B virus infection. Each CDR3 is given with its conserved first and last residue. The order of the fields is clone size, J gene, V gene, D gene, CDR3 protein, CDR3 DNA. A D gene is named only where the DNA matches it firmly. Clone size is shown for a subset of rows, as once, few, many or a class of expanded clone.

.,TRBJ2-1,TRBV4-1,.,CASSPLGNNDNDQFF,TGCGCCAGCAGCCCACTCGGTAACAACGACAATGATCAGTTCTTC
.,TRBJ2-1,TRBV6-5,TRBD2,CVCSYSTSGHNEQFF,TGTGTCTGCAGTTACTCGACTAGCGGTCACAATGAGCAGTTCTTC
many,TRBJ1-1,TRBV10-3,TRBD1,CAITSGQGLSEAFF,TGTGCCATCACGAGCGGACAGGGCTTGTCTGAAGCTTTCTTT
.,TRBJ1-2,TRBV11-2,TRBD1,CASSYTGGSPGYTF,TGTGCCAGCAGCTATACAGGGGGCTCCCCTGGCTACACCTTC
.,TRBJ2-7,TRBV6-1,.,CASSDGPYEQHF,TGTGCCAGCAGTGACGGACCCTACGAGCAGCACTTC
.,TRBJ2-2,TRBV13,.,CASSLVRATGTGELFF,TGTGCCAGCAGCTTAGTAAGGGCCACAGGGACCGGGGAGCTCTTTTTT
.,TRBJ2-7,TRBV6-6,TRBD2,CASRRTSEGFNEQYF,TGTGCCAGTAGGCGGACTAGCGAGGGGTTCAACGAGCAGTACTTC
.,TRBJ1-3,TRBV7-6,.,CASSFGTGSSGNTIYF,TGTGCCAGCAGCTTTGGAACGGGGAGCTCTGGAAACACCATATATTTT
many,TRBJ1-3,TRBV28,TRBD1,CASSPGTAFSGNTIYF,TGTGCCAGCAGTCCCGGGACAGCTTTCTCTGGAAACACCATATATTTT
.,TRBJ2-2,TRBV12-3/TRBV12-4,.,CANSPTPTGELFF,TGTGCCAACAGTCCTACACCGACCGGGGAGCTGTTTTTT
.,TRBJ2-7,TRBV11-2,TRBD1,CVSSFTQGAIHNGQYF,TGTGTCAGCAGCTTCACACAGGGGGCCATACATAACGGGCAGTACTTC
once,TRBJ2-6,TRBV4-1,TRBD2,CASGQVRLAGLKAVGANVLTF,TGCGCCAGCGGCCAAGTCAGACTAGCGGGCCTGAAGGCGGTCGGGGCCAACGTCCTGACTTTC
.,TRBJ2-1,TRBV10-2,.,CTSSEGRLHNEQLF,TGCACCAGCAGTGAGGGCAGGTTACACAATGAGCAGTTATTC
many,TRBJ2-1,TRBV5-4,TRBD2,CASSLGAGRSYNEQFF,TGTGCCAGCAGCTTGGGAGCGGGAAGGTCCTACAATGAGCAGTTCTTC
.,TRBJ2-5,TRBV11-2,.,CAGSSGQGRETQYF,TGTGCCGGCAGCTCGGGTCAGGGGAGGGAGACCCAGTACTTT
.,TRBJ2-7,TRBV4-2,TRBD2,CASSVKPGLAGGPHEQYF,TGTGCCAGCAGTGTAAAACCGGGACTAGCTGGAGGGCCACACGAGCAGTATTTC
.,TRBJ2-5,TRBV4-2,.,CASRQGAETQYF,TGTGCAAGCAGACAAGGGGCCGAGACCCAGTACTTC
.,TRBJ2-5,TRBV6-5,.,CASRRDRTRKETQYF,TGTGCCAGCAGGCGGGATAGGACGAGAAAAGAGACCCAGTACTTC
.,TRBJ2-2,TRBV4-1,.,CASCPTWTVSTGSCFF,.
.,TRBJ2-2,TRBV5-4,TRBD1,CASSRRDRNTWELFF,TGTGCCAGCAGCAGACGGGACAGGAACACCTGGGAGCTGTTTTTT
medium-sized,TRBJ2-7,TRBV12-3/TRBV12-4,.,CASSLTYSHEQYF,TGTGCCAGCAGTTTAACCTATTCCCACGAGCAGTACTTC
.,TRBJ2-5,TRBV29-1,.,CSFGEQGGAGTQYF,TGCAGTTTTGGGGAGCAGGGGGGGGCTGGGACCCAGTACTTC
.,TRBJ2-5,TRBV4-2,.,CASSQRIREAQYF,TGTGCCAGCAGCCAGAGGATCCGAGAGGCTCAGTACTTC
.,TRBJ1-2,TRBV11-2,.,CASSLGVNYGYTF,TGTGCCAGTAGCTTAGGAGTTAACTATGGCTACACATTC
.,TRBJ2-7,TRBV12-3/TRBV12-4,.,CVGRAQHGDYEQYF,TGTGTCGGCAGGGCCCAACATGGAGACTACGAGCAGTACTTC
many,TRBJ1-2,TRBV9,.,CASSPGRGGCTF,TGTGCCAGCAGCCCCGGTAGAGGAGGCTGCACCTTC
.,TRBJ2-3,TRBV10-3,.,CAISETRTNGSGTDTQYF,TGTGCCATCAGTGAGACCCGGACTAACGGGAGTGGAACAGATACTCAGTATTTT
.,TRBJ1-1,TRBV11-2,.,CPSSLVQGQVPGPNTEVFF,TGTCCCAGCAGCTTAGTTCAGGGTCAGGTTCCGGGCCCGAACACTGAAGTTTTCTTT
.,TRBJ1-2,TRBV5-1,.,CASSFGGGQHGYTF,TGCGCCAGCAGCTTTGGCGGGGGACAACATGGCTACACCTTC
.,TRBJ2-7,TRBV4-3,.,CASSQGRGTPYEQYF,TGCGCCAGCAGCCAAGGTCGGGGGACTCCCTACGAACAGTACTTC
.,TRBJ1-4,TRBV6-5,.,CASSYWDGPNEKLLF,TGTGCCAGCAGTTATTGGGACGGACCCAATGAAAAACTGTTATTT
.,TRBJ2-3,TRBV5-4,TRBD2,CACSVLRLAGGMTNTDTLYF,TGTGCCTGCAGTGTTCTGCGACTAGCGGGAGGGATGACTAACACAGATACGCTGTATTTT
many,TRBJ2-3,TRBV11-2,.,CASSPRETSSTDTQYF,TGTGCCAGCAGCCCGAGGGAGACGTCGAGCACAGATACGCAGTATTTT
.,TRBJ2-3,TRBV11-1,TRBD2,CASSLGTSTRTDAQYF,TGTGCCAGCAGCCTCGGGACTAGCACACGAACAGATGCGCAGTATTTT
.,TRBJ1-3,TRBV4-1,.,CAISHSDTIYF,TGCGCCATCAGCCATTCGGACACCATATATTTT
.,TRBJ2-7,TRBV5-4,.,CASSLDRVSLYGQYF,TGTGCCAGCAGCTTGGATCGTGTGAGCCTCTACGGGCAGTACTTC
.,TRBJ1-2,TRBV12-3/TRBV12-4,.,CASSIRGSSYDYTF,TGTGCCAGCAGTATTCGTGGGAGTAGCTATGACTACACCTTC
.,TRBJ2-7,TRBV7-9,TRBD2,CASSGGTSRNQRPYEQYF,TGTGCCAGCAGCGGCGGGACTAGCCGGAACCAGCGTCCCTACGAGCAGTACTTT
.,TRBJ1-1,TRBV6-5,.,CASGYFGQLSTEAFF,TGTGCCAGCGGTTACTTCGGACAGCTGAGCACTGAAGCTTTCTTT
many,TRBJ2-5,TRBV21-1,.,CASSPQEEVGETQYF,TGTGCCAGCAGCCCCCAGGAGGAGGTAGGAGAGACCCAGTACTTC
.,TRBJ2-7,TRBV10-2,.,CASNPGQGAIYGLYF,TGCGCCAGCAACCCTGGACAAGGGGCGATCTACGGGCTGTACTTC
.,TRBJ2-7,TRBV11-2,TRBD1,CTSSFIQGAIQNEQYF,TGTACCAGCAGCTTCATACAGGGGGCCATACAAAATGAGCAGTACTTC
once,TRBJ2-2,TRBV6-2/TRBV6-3,TRBD2,CTSTQRLAGGPGDLFF,TGTACCAGCACCCAACGACTAGCGGGAGGGCCCGGGGACCTGTTTTTT
.,TRBJ2-1,TRBV5-4,.,CASSLGEGSPIYNEQSF,TGTGCCAGCAGCTTGGGAGAGGGTTCGCCCATCTACAATGAGCAGTCCTTC
.,TRBJ2-3,TRBV11-3,.,CASSLKSERIDTQYF,TGTGCCAGCAGCTTAAAGTCCGAGCGCATAGATACGCAGTATTTT
.,TRBJ2-3,TRBV10-3,.,CASHLLATDTQYF,TGTGCTTCGCACCTTCTGGCGACAGATACGCAGTATTTT
.,TRBJ1-1,TRBV4-2,TRBD1,CASQEYGQGFWTEAFF,TGTGCCAGCCAAGAGTACGGACAGGGTTTTTGGACTGAAGCTTTCTTT
once,TRBJ2-1,TRBV6-5,TRBD2,CASRLAENNEQSF,TGTGCCAGTCGACTAGCGGAGAACAATGAGCAGTCCTTC
.,TRBJ1-1,TRBV29-1,.,CSVEGTLSLPEAFF,TGCAGCGTTGAGGGGACGCTGTCCTTGCCTGAAGCTTTCTTT
.,TRBJ1-6,TRBV24-1,.,CTTISRGGGYNSPLHF,TGTACCACCATCTCGCGGGGAGGAGGCTATAATTCACCCCTCCACTTT
.,TRBJ2-1,TRBV12-3/TRBV12-4,TRBD2,CASSPRTSGNEQFF,TGTGCCAGCAGCCCCCGGACTAGCGGGAATGAACAGTTCTTC
.,TRBJ2-1,TRBV4-3,.,CANSQTRGPVGEQFF,TGCGCCAACAGCCAGACCAGAGGGCCGGTAGGGGAGCAGTTCTTC
.,TRBJ2-1,TRBV4-3,.,CANSQTGYNEQFF,TGCGCCAACAGCCAAACAGGTTACAATGAGCAGTTTTTC
few,TRBJ2-2,TRBV30,TRBD2,CAWSVRTSGPNTGEPFF,TGTGCCTGGAGTGTACGGACTAGCGGTCCGAACACCGGGGAACCGTTTTTT
many,TRBJ2-7,TRBV7-9,.,CASSAITAGLAYEQYF,TGTGCCAGCAGCGCTATAACTGCAGGCTTAGCCTACGAGCAGTACTTC